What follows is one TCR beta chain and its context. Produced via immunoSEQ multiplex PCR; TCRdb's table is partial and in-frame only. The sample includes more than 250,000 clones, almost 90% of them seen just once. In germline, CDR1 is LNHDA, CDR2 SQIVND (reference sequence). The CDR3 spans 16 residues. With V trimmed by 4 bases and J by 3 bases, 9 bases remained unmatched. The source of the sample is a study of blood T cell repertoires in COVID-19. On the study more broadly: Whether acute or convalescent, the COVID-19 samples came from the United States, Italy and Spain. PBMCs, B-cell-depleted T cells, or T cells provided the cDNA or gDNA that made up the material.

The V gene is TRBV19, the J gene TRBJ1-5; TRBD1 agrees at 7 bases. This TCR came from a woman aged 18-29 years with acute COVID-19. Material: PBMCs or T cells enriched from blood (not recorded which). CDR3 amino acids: CASSTLTGANNQPQHF. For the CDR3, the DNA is TGTGCCAGTAGTACCCTAACAGGGGCGAACAATCAGCCCCAGCATTTT.